Listed here is a single T cell receptor beta chain. Its specificity is not known. CDR1 and CDR2 from the germline V gene are SQVTM and ANQGSEA. With 4 bases removed from V and 6 bases from J, the gap between germline ends came to 15 bases. There are 13 residues in the CDR3. MiXCR, applied by TCRdb to the 5' RACE reads, yields one record per CDR3 protein. The sample lists 150,000 to 200,000 distinct CDR3 sequences, around 13% seen once, with over 12% in the top ten. The data originate from a study of T-cell memory formation after mild COVID-19. The overall study: Largely donor-specific sequence clusters came from a couple of donors.

Study-level results: CD4+ bias marked clones expanding day 15 to 37, unlike balanced contracting clones. The main location of contracting CD4+ clones was CM and EM, and that of contracting CD8+ clones was EMRA. Detection of some responders pre-infection suggested pre-existing cross-reactive memory T cells participated.

The V gene is TRBV29-1, the J gene TRBJ2-5; maybe TRBD2 (7 bases). This TCR came from an adult woman who had mild COVID-19 (a few samples of this study predate the infection). Cell type and time point are not known. The sample taken for sequencing was PBMCs or a T cell subset sorted from them (not recorded which). CDR3 region: CSVGEGDRQTQYF. CDR3 nucleotides: TGCAGCGTTGGGGAGGGGGATAGGCAGACCCAGTACTTC.